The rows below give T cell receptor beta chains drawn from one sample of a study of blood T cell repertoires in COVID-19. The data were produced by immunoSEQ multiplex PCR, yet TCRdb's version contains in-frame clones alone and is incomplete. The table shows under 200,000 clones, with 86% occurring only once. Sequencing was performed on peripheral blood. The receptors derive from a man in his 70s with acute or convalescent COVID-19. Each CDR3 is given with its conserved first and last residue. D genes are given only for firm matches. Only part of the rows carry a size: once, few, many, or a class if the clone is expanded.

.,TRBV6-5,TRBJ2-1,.,TGTGCCAGCATTGGAGGGGGCATTGAGCAGTTCTTC,CASIGGGIEQFF
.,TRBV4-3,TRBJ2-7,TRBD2,TGCGCCAGCAGCCGGACTAGCGGGGAGTACTACGAGCAGTACTTC,CASSRTSGEYYEQYF
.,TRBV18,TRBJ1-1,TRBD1,TGTGCCAGCTCACTAAGCCGTTTACAGGGGCCCCATAACACTGAAGCTTTCTTT,CASSLSRLQGPHNTEAFF
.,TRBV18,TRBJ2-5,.,TGTGCCAGCTCTTCGGTTAGCGGCCCAGAGACCCAGTACTTC,CASSSVSGPETQYF
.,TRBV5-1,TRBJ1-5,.,TGCGCCAGCAGCTTGGATCCCGAGGGTCAGCCCCAGCATTTT,CASSLDPEGQPQHF
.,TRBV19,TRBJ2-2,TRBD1,TGTGCCAGTAGTTCCCCACGGGACAGCCCTAACACCGGGGAGCTGTTTTTT,CASSSPRDSPNTGELFF
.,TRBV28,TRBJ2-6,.,TGTGCCAGCCATACGGGCTCTGGGGCCAACGTCCTGACTTTC,CASHTGSGANVLTF
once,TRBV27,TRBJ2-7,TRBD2,TGTGCCAGCACTAGCGGGAGATCCCACGAGCAGTACTTC,CASTSGRSHEQYF
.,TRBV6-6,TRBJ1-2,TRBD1,TGTGCCAGCAGTTACTCCGACAGGGGTGATGGCTACACCTTC,CASSYSDRGDGYTF
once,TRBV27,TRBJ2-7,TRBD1,TGTGCCAGCAGCAGGGGGACATTCTACGAGCAGTACTTC,CASSRGTFYEQYF
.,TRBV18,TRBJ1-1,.,TGTGCCAGCTCACCCTCAGGCGAAGCTTTCTTT,CASSPSGEAFF
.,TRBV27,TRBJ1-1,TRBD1,TGTGCCAGCAGTACCTGGACAGGGAGGAACACTGAAGCTTTCTTT,CASSTWTGRNTEAFF
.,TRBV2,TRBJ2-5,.,TGTGCCAGCAGTGTGGACAGACAAGAGACCCAGTACTTC,CASSVDRQETQYF
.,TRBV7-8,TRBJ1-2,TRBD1,TGTGCCAGCAGCTCGGGACAGACTTCCCATGGCTACACCTTC,CASSSGQTSHGYTF
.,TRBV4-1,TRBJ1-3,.,TGCGCCAGCAGCCAAGAGGGCAGGGATGGAAACACCATATATTTT,CASSQEGRDGNTIYF
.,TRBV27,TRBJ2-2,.,TGTGCCAGCAGTCTCCCCAATACAGGCGTAGTATGGGCCGGGGAGCTGTTTTTT,CASSLPNTGVVWAGELFF
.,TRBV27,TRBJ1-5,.,TGTGCCAGCAGTTTAGGGGCAGGCAGCAATCAGCCCCAGCATTTT,CASSLGAGSNQPQHF
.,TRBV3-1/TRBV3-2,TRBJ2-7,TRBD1,TGTGCCAGCAGCCAAGATCTCGACAGGGCTTGGGAGCAGTACTTC,CASSQDLDRAWEQYF
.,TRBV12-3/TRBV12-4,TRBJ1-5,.,TGTGCCAGCACTCCGGGGTTCGATCAGCCCCAGCATTTT,CASTPGFDQPQHF
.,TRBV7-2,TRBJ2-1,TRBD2,TGTGCCAGCAGCTCTGGGAGGGCCCGCTACAATGAGCAGTTCTTC,CASSSGRARYNEQFF
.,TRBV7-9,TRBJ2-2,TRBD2,TGTGTCAGATCCGGGACTAGGATTAACCCCGGGGAGCTGTTTTTT,CVRSGTRINPGELFF
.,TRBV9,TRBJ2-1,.,TGTGCCAGCAGCATCCAAACAGGGAGGGCGGGAGTTGAGGAGCAGTTCTTC,CASSIQTGRAGVEEQFF
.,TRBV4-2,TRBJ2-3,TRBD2,TGTGCCAGCAGCCAGCTAGCGGGGGGGCAGGACACAGATACGCAGTATTTT,CASSQLAGGQDTDTQYF
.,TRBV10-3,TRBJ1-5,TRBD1,TGTGCCGCCAGCGGACAGGGTACCGTGCCCCAGCATTTT,CAASGQGTVPQHF
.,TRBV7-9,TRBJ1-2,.,TGTGCCAGCAGCCCACGGGGGGCGGATGGCTACACCTTC,CASSPRGADGYTF
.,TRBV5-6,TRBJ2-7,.,TGTGCCAGCAGCTTAAGTGGACTTTTCTACGAGCAGTACTTC,CASSLSGLFYEQYF
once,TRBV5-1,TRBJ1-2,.,TGCGCCAGCAGCTTGGATGGTGCGGGGGGCTATGGCTACACCTTC,CASSLDGAGGYGYTF
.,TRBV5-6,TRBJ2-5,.,TGTGCCAGCAGCTTGAGAGGGGGTTACCAAGAGACCCAGTACTTC,CASSLRGGYQETQYF
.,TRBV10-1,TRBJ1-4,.,TGCGCCTGGTGTGTCCGGGGTAATGAAAAACTGTTTTTT,CAWCVRGNEKLFF
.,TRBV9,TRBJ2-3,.,TGTGCCAGCAGCCCGGACTGGAACACAGATACGCAGTATTTT,CASSPDWNTDTQYF
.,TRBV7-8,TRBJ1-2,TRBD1,TGTGCCAGCAGCGCCGAGGGGGCGATCTATGGCTACACCTTC,CASSAEGAIYGYTF
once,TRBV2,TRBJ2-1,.,TGTGCCAGCAGTGCCAGGACTCTACACGGTGAGCAGTTCTTC,CASSARTLHGEQFF
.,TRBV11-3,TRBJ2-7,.,TGTGCCAGCAGCTTAGAGGACGGACTATACGAGCAGTACTTC,CASSLEDGLYEQYF
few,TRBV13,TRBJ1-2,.,TGTGCCAGCAGCTTAGGTCGGACAGTAGACTATGGCTACACCTTC,CASSLGRTVDYGYTF
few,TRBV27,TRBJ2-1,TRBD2,TGTGCCAGCAGTTTAGCGGGAGGGAGCTCCTACAATGAGCAGTTCTTC,CASSLAGGSSYNEQFF
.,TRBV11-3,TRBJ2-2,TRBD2,TGTGCCTCCAAGGGAACCGGGAGGGCGAACACCGGGGAGCTGTTTTTT,CASKGTGRANTGELFF
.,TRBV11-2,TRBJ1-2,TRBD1,TGTGCCAGCAGCATCAGACAGGGGGGAGACTATGGCTACACCTTC,CASSIRQGGDYGYTF
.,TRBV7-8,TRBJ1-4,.,TGTGCCAGCAGCCCGGACAGAGTTGAAAAACTGTTTTTT,CASSPDRVEKLFF
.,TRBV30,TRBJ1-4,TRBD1,TGTGCCTGGAAGCCCGGGACAGGGAATGAAAAACTGTTTTTT,CAWKPGTGNEKLFF
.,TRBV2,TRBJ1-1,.,TGTGCCAGCAGTGAACTCCCGAACACTGAAGCTTTCTTT,CASSELPNTEAFF
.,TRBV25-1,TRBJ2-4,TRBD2,TGTGCCAGCAGTGGGCGGGTAGCGGGAGTCAAAAACATTCAGTACTTC,CASSGRVAGVKNIQYF
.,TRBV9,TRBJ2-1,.,TGTGCCAGCAACCTAATCGGGTTGGATGAGCAGTTCTTC,CASNLIGLDEQFF
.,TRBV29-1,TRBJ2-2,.,TGCAGCGTCGGGTCCCAGGGGCATACCGGGGAGCTGTTTTTT,CSVGSQGHTGELFF
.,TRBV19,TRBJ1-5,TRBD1,TGTGCCAGTAGTATAGATCCTACTCGGACAGGCTACGATCAGCCCCAGCATTTT,CASSIDPTRTGYDQPQHF
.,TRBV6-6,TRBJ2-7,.,TGTGCCAGCAGCCCTTTACACCGTTCCTACGAGCAGTACTTC,CASSPLHRSYEQYF
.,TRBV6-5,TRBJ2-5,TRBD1,TGTGCCAGCAGTCCTCCCGACAGGGACCAAGAGACCCAGTACTTC,CASSPPDRDQETQYF
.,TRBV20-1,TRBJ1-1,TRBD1,TGCAGTGCTAGTTTCGGGACAGTGAACACTGAAGCTTTCTTT,CSASFGTVNTEAFF
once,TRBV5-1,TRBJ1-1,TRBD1,TGCGCCAGCAGCCCAGGGGGAGACACTGAAGCTTTCTTT,CASSPGGDTEAFF